The 10 T cell receptor beta chains reported below all come from one sample, sequenced in a study of tumor and adjacent non-tumor tissue in lung cancer. The library came from three nested PCR rounds adapted from ARM-PCR protocols. TCRdb used MiXCR to reprocess the multiplex PCR reads, holding one entry per CDR3 protein. The table shows about 110,000 distinct CDR3 sequences, with around 82% occurring only once. The template was RNA from unsorted bulk tissue. Sequencing input: lung tumor tissue. The receptors were sampled from a man between 65 and 85 years old with non-small cell lung cancer.

About this clonotype: The junction does not match germline at one end; this may be a read error. CDR3 nucleotides: TGTGCCACCTGTCCATCTGGGGACAACGTCCTGACTTTC. It is translated as CATCPSGDNVLTF. This chain connects TRBV15 to TRBJ2-6; unclear D gene. CDR1 is LNHNV, CDR2 YYDKDF, per germline (reference sequence). The CDR3 covers 13 residues.

As concerns this clonotype: This CDR3 fails to terminate in the conserved phenylalanine or tryptophan, so it likely reflects a read error. The chain carries TRBV29-1 and TRBJ2-3; TRBD2 aligns across 7 bases. CDR1 is SQVTM and CDR2 is ANQGSEA in the germline V gene. The CDR3 spans 17 residues. The CDR3 here is CNLLPYVTGGDTDTQYV. DNA of the CDR3: TGCAACTTACTCCCATATGTGACTGGGGGGGACACAGATACGCAGTATGTT.

This clonotype has only one observation. CDR3 protein: CASSQVVISRRQETQYF. The CDR3 bases are TGTGCCAGCAGCCAAGTTGTCATTAGCAGGAGACAAGAGACCCAGTACTTC. J is TRBJ2-5 and V is TRBV4-2; no definite D call. V lost 1 base, J lost 2 bases, and 17 bases lay in between. Per germline, CDR1 LGHNA and CDR2 YNFKEQ. This CDR3 contains 17 residues.

About this clonotype itself: The CDR3 does not close with the conserved phenylalanine or tryptophan, likely indicating a read error. The rearrangement joins TRBV12-3 or TRBV12-4 to TRBJ1-6; D is uncertain. This CDR3 is 14 amino acids long. The CDR3: CAGSLYGINSPLHY. Here the CDR3 DNA reads TGTGCCGGCAGTTTATATGGAATCAATTCACCCCTCCACTAT.

This clonotype was seen only a few times. Likely a read error: the CDR3 ends without its conserved phenylalanine or tryptophan. The chain links TRBV29-1 to TRBJ2-5; perhaps TRBD1 as D (6 bases). Germline values: CDR1 SQVTM, CDR2 ANQGSEA. The CDR3 runs 13 residues. The V end lost 6 bases, the J end lost 5 bases, and 16 bases lay between the germline ends. Here the CDR3 reads CSVADRFQETQYI. The CDR3 DNA reads TGCAGCGTGGCCGACAGGTTCCAGGAGACCCAGTACATT.

Comment on this clonotype: Given a much more abundant clone one base away, this may be a read error. The V call is TRBV7-8, the J call TRBJ2-7, with 12 positions matching TRBD2. CDR1 SGHVS and CDR2 FQNEAQ come from the germline V gene. This CDR3 is 15 amino acids long. CDR3 sequence reads: CAGSPTSGGSYEQYF. The CDR3 bases are TGTGCCGGCAGCCCGACTAGCGGGGGTTCCTACGAGCAGTACTTC.

The chain links TRBV2 to TRBJ1-1; the match to TRBD1 covers 10 bases. The J segment lost 5 bases and the V segment lost 8 bases, leaving 14 bases of the junction unmatched. Germline assignment: CDR1 SNHLY and CDR2 FYNNEI. This CDR3 region has 16 residues. CDR3 sequence: CASGGRRDRGRTEAFF. In DNA, the CDR3 is TGTGCCAGCGGTGGGAGAAGGGACAGGGGAAGAACTGAAGCTTTCTTT. Complete variable domain (other parts from reference TRBV2 and TRBJ1-1): EPEVTQTPSHQVTQMGQEVILRCVPISNHLYFYWYRQILGQKVEFLVSFYNNEISEKSEIFDDQFSVERPDGSNFTLKIRSTKLEDSAMYFCASGGRRDRGRTEAFFGQGTRLTVV.

About this clonotype itself: The junction differs from germline at one of its ends, possibly a read error. In DNA form, the CDR3 reads TGTGCCAGCAGAATAACTAGCGGGGGGGCCATTAGCTCCTACTATGAGCAGTTCTTC. This gives the protein CASRITSGGAISSYYEQFF. The V gene is TRBV12-3 or TRBV12-4, the J gene TRBJ2-1; 13 bases agree with TRBD2. The CDR3 extends over 19 amino acids.

About this clonotype itself: A read error may account for a junction end that differs from germline. The chain combines TRBV11-1 with TRBJ2-1; D is perhaps TRBD1 (6 bases). The CDR3 runs to 16 residues. Germline-derived CDR1 and CDR2 are SGHAT and FQDESV (reference sequence). CDR3 sequence: CPSSPGPGQGPHEQFF. The CDR3 nucleotides read TGTCCCAGCAGCCCCGGGCCGGGGCAGGGGCCACATGAGCAGTTCTTC.

With regard to this clonotype: A read error may produce the germline difference seen at one junction end. The genes are TRBV28 and TRBJ2-7; 8 bases are shared with TRBD1. From germline, CDR1 is MDHEN and CDR2 SYDVKM. This CDR3 region has 14 residues. CDR3 sequence (DNA): TGTGCCAGCACCAGGACAGGGAAGGGCTACGAGCAGTATTTC. Translating gives CASTRTGKGYEQYF.